The 22 T cell receptor beta chains in this list originate from one sample, sequenced in a study of blood T cell repertoires in COVID-19. Assay: immunoSEQ multiplex PCR; the TCRdb copy retains only in-frame clones and omits some. The repertoire holds just over 300,000 clones, with 80% to 90% as singletons. Sample: PBMCs or T cells enriched from blood (not recorded which). The receptors were sampled from a man aged 25-45 years who had recovered from COVID-19.

The chain recombines TRBV18 with TRBJ1-1; maybe TRBD1 (5 bases). The V gene's germline CDR1 is KGHSH and CDR2 LQKENI. V was pared by 5 bases and J by 6 bases, with 13 bases between. CDR3 length: 13 amino acids. The CDR3 bases are TGTGCCAGCTCATCATCCCCGGGGGCTGAAGCTTTCTTT. Translation gives CASSSSPGAEAFF.

The chain links TRBV2 to TRBJ1-3; possibly TRBD1 for D (6 bases). Germline V gene data show CDR1 as SNHLY and CDR2 as FYNNEI. Trimming pared 8 bases from V and 0 bases from J, leaving 11 bases between. The CDR3 covers 14 residues. The CDR3 sequence: CASATGLSGNTIYF. Here the CDR3 DNA reads TGTGCCAGCGCTACAGGGCTCTCTGGAAACACCATATATTTT.

The chain has TRBV9 and TRBJ2-2, with 7 bases fitting TRBD2. CDR3 size: 17 residues. In germline, CDR1 is SGDLS, CDR2 YYNGEE. V lost 0 bases to trimming and J lost 0 bases; unmatched junction nucleotides: 5. The CDR3 protein is CASSVAREGPNTGELFF. CDR3 nucleotides: TGTGCCAGCAGCGTAGCCAGGGAGGGACCGAACACCGGGGAGCTGTTTTTT. Based on the CDR3 plus reference TRBV9 and TRBJ2-2, the full variable domain is DSGVTQTPKHLITATGQRVTLRCSPRSGDLSVYWYQQSLDQGLQFLIQYYNGEERAKGNILERFSAQQFPDLHSELNLSSLELGDSALYFCASSVAREGPNTGELFFGEGSRLTVL.

The chain combines TRBV10-3 with TRBJ1-1; 8 positions agree with TRBD1. The trim removed 3 bases at V and 4 bases at J, leaving 16 bases unmatched. The CDR3 covers 18 residues. Per the germline V gene, CDR1 is ENHRY and CDR2 is SYGVKD. The DNA of the CDR3 is TGTGCCATCAGTGACCTGGGACAGGCCCTCCGGGGTGGCACTGAAGCTTTCTTT. Translating it yields CAISDLGQALRGGTEAFF.

This clone was seen a single time. The V gene is TRBV5-8, the J gene TRBJ1-5; D remains ambiguous. Germline assignment: CDR1 SGHTS and CDR2 YDEGEE. The CDR3 loop spans 12 amino acids. The germline V and J ends were trimmed by 0 bases and 6 bases, with 4 bases remaining between them. For the CDR3, the DNA is TGTGCCAGCAGCTTGGTCGGTCAGCCCCAGCATTTT. The encoded protein is CASSLVGQPQHF.

Here the CDR3 reads CAWSTAGTGLTGGYTF. The CDR3 DNA reads TGTGCCTGGAGTACGGCTGGGACAGGGCTGACCGGTGGCTACACCTTC. The rearrangement uses TRBV30 and TRBJ1-2; TRBD1 matches at 9 bases. In germline, CDR1 is GTSNPN, CDR2 SVGIG (reference sequence). The CDR3 covers 16 residues. Losses at the gene ends were 2 bases for V and 7 bases for J; bases not matched to a gene: 14.

V and J are TRBV4-3 and TRBJ1-3; the D gene is possibly TRBD1 (5 bases). The germline gives CDR1 LGHNA, CDR2 YSLEER. CDR3 length equals 16 residues. Trimming pared 3 bases from V and 0 bases from J, leaving 12 bases between. CDR3 loop: CASSQEARVSGNTIYF. The CDR3 region has the DNA TGCGCCAGCAGCCAGGAAGCCAGGGTCTCTGGAAACACCATATATTTT.

This clone is a singleton in its sample. This chain joins TRBV6-5 and TRBJ1-2; 11 bases are a match to TRBD1. Trimming at V came to 2 bases and at J to 5 bases, leaving 4 bases not matched to a gene. Germline V gene lookup returns CDR1 MNHEY and CDR2 SVGAGI. This CDR3 has 15 amino acids. The CDR3 DNA sequence: TGTGCCAGCAGTTACACCGGACAGGGGGCTTATGGCTACACCTTC. This codes for CASSYTGQGAYGYTF.

The chain employs TRBV7-2 and TRBJ2-2, with 8 bases matching TRBD1. The CDR3 length is 15 residues. Unmatched junction bases numbered 6, after V lost 2 bases and J lost 7 bases. Per the germline V gene, CDR1 is SGHTA and CDR2 is FQGNSA. The CDR3 protein is CASSLFGQGFGELFF. CDR3 sequence (DNA): TGTGCCAGCAGCTTATTCGGACAGGGTTTCGGGGAGCTGTTTTTT.

V is TRBV7-9 and J is TRBJ1-1; no clear D gene. CDR1 SEHNR and CDR2 FQNEAQ come from the germline V gene (reference sequence). Trimming left V 5 bases short and J 7 bases short, with 14 bases between. The CDR3 has 13 residues. The CDR3 nucleotides read TGTGCCAGCAGCCCTCCCCTTTCAGGTGAAGCTTTCTTT. This encodes CASSPPLSGEAFF.

This sequence joins TRBV5-1 and TRBJ2-7, with D hard to call. CDR1 SGHRS and CDR2 YFSETQ come from the germline V gene. The CDR3 is 15 amino acids. V lost 0 bases to trimming and J lost 0 bases, with 10 bases between them. The CDR3 reads CASSLDPQSSYEQYF. The CDR3 nucleotides are TGCGCCAGCAGCTTGGACCCGCAGTCCTCCTACGAGCAGTACTTC.

The CDR3 DNA sequence: TGTGCCAGCAGAGCGAGCACAGATACGCAGTATTTT. It specifies CASRASTDTQYF. The chain uses TRBV10-3 and TRBJ2-3; no clear D gene. CDR1 is ENHRY, CDR2 SYGVKD, per germline. V lost 10 bases and J 0 bases, leaving 8 bases between the germline ends. CDR3 length: 12 residues.

The V call is TRBV30, the J call TRBJ2-5, with TRBD2 matching over 16 bases. Losses at the gene ends were 2 bases for V and 4 bases for J; bases not matched to a gene: 4. Germline V CDR1 and CDR2: GTSNPN, SVGIG (reference sequence). The CDR3 contains 16 residues. The CDR3 coding sequence is TGTGCCTGGAGTCGAGGGACTAGCGGGGGGGCAGAGACCCAGTACTTC. Amino acid sequence: CAWSRGTSGGAETQYF.

The chain uses TRBV9 and TRBJ1-4, with D perhaps matching TRBD1 (5 bases). Germline V gene data show CDR1 as SGDLS and CDR2 as YYNGEE. This CDR3 contains 14 residues. Trimming took off 5 bases at V and 6 bases at J, with 14 bases between the two ends. CDR3 residues: CASRGAGPHEKLFF. The DNA for the CDR3 is TGTGCCAGCAGAGGAGCAGGGCCTCATGAAAAACTGTTTTTT.

This chain connects TRBV9 to TRBJ2-3; 7 bases map to TRBD2. Germline trimming cut 6 bases from V and 2 bases from J; bases unmatched to any gene: 9. From germline, CDR1 is SGDLS and CDR2 YYNGEE. This CDR3 region has 15 residues. In nucleotides, the CDR3 is TGTGCCAGCACCCTTAGCGGGTACTTCACAGATACGCAGTATTTT. Encoded protein: CASTLSGYFTDTQYF.

The J gene is TRBJ2-7, the V gene TRBV7-2, with D possibly TRBD1 on 6 matching bases. The germline V and J ends were trimmed by 2 bases and 6 bases, with 23 bases remaining between them. This CDR3 contains 17 residues. Germline V gives CDR1 SGHTA, CDR2 FQGNSA. In DNA form, the CDR3 reads TGTGCCAGCAGCTTATTGACAGGTCGCGTGCTGCTGGGCGAGCAGTACTTC. This codes for CASSLLTGRVLLGEQYF.

This clone showed up just a few times. J is TRBJ2-1 and V is TRBV7-8, with 7 bases that match TRBD2. V was clipped by 5 bases and J by 6 bases; unmatched bases: 13. Germline CDR1 is SGHVS and CDR2 is FQNEAQ. This CDR3 spans 16 amino acids. The CDR3 bases are TGTGCCAGCAGCATTCAGCGGGGTCGGCTCGTCAATGAGCAGTTCTTC. It is translated as CASSIQRGRLVNEQFF.

This chain joins TRBV7-2 and TRBJ2-2; no reliable D call. The CDR3 spans 14 residues. V gave up 6 bases and J gave up 0 bases, with 8 bases separating them. Per germline, CDR1 SGHTA and CDR2 FQGNSA. The CDR3 bases are TGTGCCAGCAGGAAGGAGCCGAACACCGGGGAGCTGTTTTTT. It is translated as CASRKEPNTGELFF.

The J gene is TRBJ1-6, the V gene TRBV2; D not resolved. Germline V gene sequence: CDR1 SNHLY, CDR2 FYNNEI. The CDR3 is 13 amino acids. Deletions cut 1 base from V and 18 bases from J, with 16 bases between. CDR3 DNA sequence: TGTGCCAGCAGTGAAGTTGAGGCGGGGATCCGCCACTTT. Translation: CASSEVEAGIRHF.

V is TRBV7-9 and J is TRBJ1-6; D gene uncertain. This CDR3 spans 15 amino acids. V gave up 4 bases and J gave up 3 bases, with 10 bases separating them. Germline CDR1 SEHNR, CDR2 FQNEAQ (reference sequence). CDR3 bases: TGTGCCAGCAGCTCGGGAAATAACTATAATTCACCCCTCCACTTT. This encodes CASSSGNNYNSPLHF. Full variable domain (outside the CDR3, taken from reference TRBV7-9 and TRBJ1-6): DTGVSQNPRHKITKRGQNVTFRCDPISEHNRLYWYRQTLGQGPEFLTYFQNEAQLEKSRLLSDRFSAERPKGSFSTLEIQRTEQGDSAMYLCASSSGNNYNSPLHFGNGTRLTVT.

Only one count was recorded for this clone. The J gene is TRBJ1-2, the V gene TRBV5-1, with D unclear. The V end was cut by 2 bases, the J end by 8 bases, with 10 bases between. This CDR3 has 12 residues. Germline lookup yields CDR1 SGHRS and CDR2 YFSETQ. This chain's CDR3 is CASSFEGDGYTF. The CDR3 DNA reads as TGCGCCAGCAGCTTTGAGGGCGACGGCTACACCTTC.

The V call is TRBV15, the J call TRBJ1-1; unclear D gene. The ends were cut back, 7 bases at V and 5 bases at J, with 20 bases in the middle. CDR3 length: 15 residues. The germline gives CDR1 LNHNV, CDR2 YYDKDF (reference sequence). CDR3 in amino acids: CATKKTWEDNTEAFF. CDR3 coding DNA: TGTGCCACCAAAAAAACGTGGGAGGATAATACTGAAGCTTTCTTT.